This T cell receptor (beta chain) was identified during a study of vaccination effects on CD4 cells after COVID-19. Trimming cost V 1 base and J 2 bases, with 11 bases left between them. The CDR3 consists of 15 residues. Germline V lookup: CDR1 LGHNA, CDR2 YSLEER. Generated by immunoSEQ multiplex PCR, the TCRdb table keeps only in-frame clones and is missing some. The sample has approximately 74,000 clones, approximately 74% seen once. Within the ViraFEST assay, antigen-specific CD4+ T cells underwent expansion with viral peptide pools prior to sequencing. Culturing for 9 to 10 days preceded CD4+ T cell isolation. Among the vaccine recipients, none had a prior SARS-CoV-2 infection, and nucleocapsid antibodies were negative. Of note for this clone: Antigen: not known.

The J gene is TRBJ2-5, the V gene TRBV4-3, with D maybe TRBD1 (5 bases). This TCR was recovered from a human donor who received a COVID-19 vaccine. The sample here was CD4+ T cells from PBMCs cultured with HCoV-NL63 spike peptides, taken before COVID-19 vaccination. CDR3: CASSQVATDQETQYF. The CDR3 DNA reads as TGCGCCAGCAGCCAAGTTGCGACAGATCAAGAGACCCAGTACTTC.